This TCR beta chain was found in a study of cytomegalovirus exposure and HLA in healthy donors. Findings and caveats of the study: Cytomegalovirus-associated TCR beta chains were listed, numbering under 200.

Assay used: immunoSEQ multiplex PCR; TCRdb lists only in-frame clones, some missing. This table has about 200,000 clones, 65% to 90% appearing once. As for this clone: Its antigen is unknown.

The CDR3 totals 13 residues. V lost 6 bases, J lost 8 bases, and 5 bases stayed unmatched. Germline-derived CDR1 and CDR2 are SGHKS and YYEKEE (reference sequence). The origin of this receptor is a woman in her twenties or thirties in good health and CMV-seropositive. V usage is TRBV5-5 and J usage is TRBJ1-4, with TRBD1 matching over 9 bases. Sequences were obtained from PBMCs. The CDR3 is CASNRGREEKLFF. DNA for the CDR3: TGTGCCAGCAACAGGGGGCGAGAAGAAAAACTGTTTTTT. Complete variable domain (other parts from reference TRBV5-5 and TRBJ1-4): DAGVTQSPTHLIKTRGQQVTLRCSPISGHKSVSWYQQVLGQGPQFIFQYYEKEERGRGNFPDRFSARQFPNYSSELNVNALLLGDSALYLCASNRGREEKLFFGSGTQLSVL.